This passage covers 23 T cell receptor beta chains from one sample sequenced in a study of low-dose radiotherapy and immunotherapy resistance in tumors (dated by TCRdb to between 2022 and 2023). To make first-strand cDNA, Superscript III was used along with a set of TRAV- and TRBV-specific primers so that both the TCRalpha and TCRbeta chains were covered. TCRs were amplified for about 19 PCR cycles with Phusion, using a constant-region primer paired with the adapter attached to the V primers. In TCRdb, the public reads were trimmed at Q25 with fastp and aligned with MiXCR, with productive beta chains retained. Rows are combined by CDR3 protein, so each entry shows the most common genes and DNA. The sample yields 13,000 to 15,000 distinct CDR3 sequences; roughly 52% were counted once. The top ten constitute less than 4% of the sample. Source of these receptors: a human donor with advanced metastatic prostate, ovarian, gallbladder or colorectal cancer (not recorded which). This table probably holds off-target reads from a library built for another chain.

This rearrangement joins TRBV5-4 to TRBJ2-7; maybe TRBD1 (6 bases). Per germline, CDR1 SGHNT and CDR2 YYREEE (reference sequence). V lost 3 bases to trimming and J lost 7 bases, with 29 bases between them. The CDR3 is 18 residues long. CDR3 in amino acids: CASSSASPGAPLKQEQYF. CDR3 DNA sequence: TGTGCCAGCAGCTCCGCCTCTCCAGGGGCCCCCCTAAAGCAAGAGCAGTACTTC.

J is TRBJ1-1 and V is TRBV2; D is unresolved. The ends were cut back, 5 bases at V and 5 bases at J, with 6 bases in the middle. Germline V gene data show CDR1 as SNHLY and CDR2 as FYNNEI. This CDR3 comprises 11 residues. The CDR3 bases are TGTGCCAGCAGTCGCGGGACTGAAGCTTTCTTT. Translating gives CASSRGTEAFF.

The V call is TRBV3-1, the J call TRBJ1-5; D is unclear. In germline, CDR1 is LGHDT, CDR2 YNNKEL (reference sequence). V was pared by 2 bases and J by 3 bases, with 2 bases between. The CDR3 extends over 12 amino acids. The CDR3: CASSQTNQPQHF. DNA of the CDR3: TGTGCCAGCAGCCAAACCAATCAGCCCCAGCATTTT.

This clonotype was seen a few times. This rearrangement joins TRBV5-6 to TRBJ2-5, with D perhaps matching TRBD1 (8 bases). The V end was cut by 4 bases, the J end by 4 bases, with 14 bases between. Germline V lookup: CDR1 SGHDT, CDR2 YYEEEE. This CDR3 comprises 14 residues. This CDR3 reads CASSGNRGGETQYF. The CDR3 coding sequence is TGTGCCAGCAGCGGAAACAGGGGGGGAGAGACCCAGTACTTC.

This clonotype showed up just a few times. The chain employs TRBV21-1 and TRBJ2-7; the D call TRBD1 from the table was never checked on the DNA. TRBV21-1 is a listed pseudogene. The CDR3 is 15 residues long. The CDR3 region is CASSKGGGQIYEQYF. CDR3 bases: TGTGCCAGCAGCAAAGGAGGAGGACAGATCTACGAGCAGTACTTC.

This chain uses TRBV7-7 with TRBJ2-1; a weak D match, TRBD2 (7 bases). CDR1 is SSHAT and CDR2 is FNYEAQ in the germline V gene (reference sequence). The V end was cut by 5 bases, the J end by 5 bases, with 16 bases between. The CDR3 consists of 15 residues. The CDR3 sequence is CASSTGRGQNNEQFF. In DNA form, the CDR3 reads TGTGCCAGCAGCACTGGGCGGGGGCAGAACAATGAGCAGTTCTTC.

V gene TRBV10-3 combines with J gene TRBJ2-7; no reliable D call. CDR3 length: 14 residues. The V gene lost 4 bases and the J gene lost 7 bases, with 17 bases spanning the gap. The V gene's germline CDR1 is ENHRY and CDR2 SYGVKD. The CDR3 DNA reads as TGTGCCATCAGTGGAGCAGACCTTTCTCGAGAGCAGTACTTC. Translation gives CAISGADLSREQYF.

This clonotype was seen only once. The chain is built from TRBV11-2 and TRBJ2-7; 10 bases agree with TRBD2. This CDR3 has 14 amino acids. Germline lookup yields CDR1 SGHAT and CDR2 FQNNGV. V lost 5 bases to trimming and J lost 1 base; unmatched junction nucleotides: 2. CDR3: CASSRTSGSYEQYF. The CDR3 DNA follows: TGTGCCAGCAGCCGGACTAGCGGTTCCTACGAGCAGTACTTC. The variable domain in full, with the rest retrieved from reference TRBV11-2 and TRBJ2-7, is EAGVAQSPRYKIIEKRQSVAFWCNPISGHATLYWYQQILGQGPKLLIQFQNNGVVDDSQLPKDRFSAERLKGVDSTLKIQPAKLEDSAVYLCASSRTSGSYEQYFGPGTRLTVT.

Worth noting for this clonotype: The junction differs from germline at one of its ends, possibly a read error. V is TRBV2 and J is TRBJ1-5; D perhaps matches TRBD1 (5 bases). Germline CDR1 SNHLY, CDR2 FYNNEI. CDR3 length equals 15 residues. The CDR3 nucleotides read TGTGCCAGCAGGGAAGCGACTGGGGGGGGTCAGCCCCAGCATTTT. It is translated as CASREATGGGQPQHF.

The table lists this clonotype with a few counts. The V call is TRBV10-1, the J call TRBJ2-1; TRBD2 matches at 11 bases. The CDR3 has 12 amino acids. Trimming at V came to 3 bases and at J to 15 bases, leaving 4 bases not matched to a gene. Germline-derived CDR1 and CDR2 are WNHNN and SYGVQD (reference sequence). CDR3 DNA sequence: TGCGCCAGCAGTGAAGCTAGCGGGAGGCTGTTCTTC. Its translation is CASSEASGRLFF.

This clonotype was seen a handful of times. The chain links TRBV10-3 to TRBJ1-2, with D unresolved. V was shortened by 6 bases and J by 7 bases, with 21 bases between the two germline ends. The CDR3 is made up of 15 amino acids. CDR1 ENHRY and CDR2 SYGVKD come from the germline V gene. CDR3 protein: CAISGPEGNKSGYTF. Written as DNA, the CDR3 is TGTGCCATCAGCGGGCCTGAGGGCAACAAATCTGGCTACACCTTC.

This chain uses TRBV5-1 with TRBJ1-1; D possibly corresponds to TRBD1 (5 bases). V lost 4 bases to trimming and J lost 2 bases, with 9 bases between them. The germline CDR1 and CDR2 sequences are SGHRS and YFSETQ. The CDR3 sequence is 13 residues long. The CDR3 region has the DNA TGCGCCAGCAGCGTCACAGGAAACACTGAAGCTTTCTTT. It yields the protein CASSVTGNTEAFF. Full variable domain (remainder filled in from reference TRBV5-1 and TRBJ1-1): KAGVTQTPRYLIKTRGQQVTLSCSPISGHRSVSWYQQTPGQGLQFLFEYFSETQRNKGNFPGRFSGRQFSNSRSEMNVSTLELGDSALYLCASSVTGNTEAFFGQGTRLTVV.

The V and J genes are TRBV5-1 and TRBJ1-1, with D unclear. This CDR3 has 13 residues. Trimming removed 7 bases from V and 1 base from J, with 11 bases in between. Germline loops: CDR1 SGHRS, CDR2 YFSETQ. The CDR3 sequence is CASCQGGNTEAFF. CDR3 sequence (DNA): TGCGCCAGCTGCCAAGGTGGGAACACTGAAGCTTTCTTT. The full variable domain, with the rest looked up from reference TRBV5-1 and TRBJ1-1, is KAGVTQTPRYLIKTRGQQVTLSCSPISGHRSVSWYQQTPGQGLQFLFEYFSETQRNKGNFPGRFSGRQFSNSRSEMNVSTLELGDSALYLCASCQGGNTEAFFGQGTRLTVV.

The rearrangement uses TRBV2 and TRBJ2-1, with 8 nucleotides matching TRBD2. The germline CDR1 and CDR2 sequences are SNHLY and FYNNEI. After removal of 5 bases from V and 4 bases from J, the junction contained 7 bases not matched to a gene. This CDR3 has 15 residues. The chain's CDR3 is CASSLASGRYNEQFF. DNA of the CDR3: TGTGCCAGCAGTTTGGCTAGCGGGCGTTACAATGAGCAGTTCTTC.

This sequence joins TRBV4-1 and TRBJ1-4; TRBD1 matches 11 bases. Germline V gene lookup returns CDR1 MGHRA and CDR2 YSYEKL. With V trimmed by 4 bases and J by 8 bases, 9 bases remained unmatched. The CDR3 totals 16 residues. CDR3 residues: CASSLPPGTGGEKLFF. CDR3 bases: TGCGCCAGCAGCCTTCCCCCGGGGACAGGGGGGGAAAAACTGTTTTTT.

The chain links TRBV29-1 to TRBJ2-7; D uncertain. Trimming left V 3 bases short and J 2 bases short, with 11 bases between. CDR1 SQVTM and CDR2 ANQGSEA come from the germline V gene. The CDR3 is 13 residues long. DNA of the CDR3: TGCAGCGTTGAGTTAGGTGGGACCTACGAGCAGTACTTC. Amino acids: CSVELGGTYEQYF.

This clonotype was picked up a small number of times. The chain employs TRBV29-1 and TRBJ1-4; D gene ambiguous. The CDR3 totals 14 residues. Germline assignment: CDR1 SQVTM and CDR2 ANQGSEA. Between the trimmed V and J ends, which lost 0 bases and 7 bases, there was a span of 12 bases. In nucleotides, the CDR3 is TGCAGCGTTGAAGATGAGTCGTTTGGTGAAAAACTGTTTTTT. This translates into CSVEDESFGEKLFF.

The chain combines TRBV7-2 with TRBJ2-2; D is ambiguous. The germline V and J ends were trimmed by 5 bases and 2 bases, with 12 bases remaining between them. Germline values: CDR1 SGHTA, CDR2 FQGNSA. The CDR3 sequence is 15 residues long. Here the CDR3 DNA reads TGTGCCAGCAGCCCCACCTATTTAAACACCGGGGAGCTGTTTTTT. This codes for CASSPTYLNTGELFF. Full variable domain (remainder filled in from reference TRBV7-2 and TRBJ2-2): GAGVSQSPSNKVTEKGKDVELRCDPISGHTALYWYRQSLGQGLEFLIYFQGNSAPDKSGLPSDRFSAERTGGSVSTLTIQRTQQEDSAVYLCASSPTYLNTGELFFGEGSRLTVL.

This clonotype has a single count. The chain employs TRBV20-1 and TRBJ1-2; D is unresolved. The germline V gene has CDR1 DFQATT and CDR2 SNEGSKA (reference sequence). V gave up 6 bases and J gave up 5 bases, with 13 bases separating them. This CDR3 is built from 12 residues. Here the CDR3 DNA reads TGCAGTGCCCCGAAACGGCCGTATGGCTACACCTTC. Residues: CSAPKRPYGYTF.

The sample holds a few counts of this clonotype. The chain carries TRBV9 and TRBJ2-2, with D perhaps TRBD1 (7 bases). The V gene's germline CDR1 is SGDLS and CDR2 YYNGEE. CDR3 length: 15 amino acids. Trimming removed 4 bases from V and 5 bases from J, with 15 bases in between. As DNA, the CDR3 is TGTGCCAGCAGCATATCGACAGGGAGGACCGGGGAGCTGTTTTTT. This encodes CASSISTGRTGELFF.

For this clonotype: The junction does not match germline at one end; this may be a read error. V gene TRBV10-1 combines with J gene TRBJ2-7, with 9 nucleotides matching TRBD2. The germline CDR1 and CDR2 sequences are WNHNN and SYGVQD (reference sequence). The CDR3 length is 16 residues. The chain's CDR3 is CTSSVSSGANSYEQYF. CDR3 DNA: TGCACCAGCAGTGTGTCTAGCGGGGCTAACTCCTACGAGCAGTACTTC.

This clonotype was recorded a few times. The V gene is TRBV7-2, the J gene TRBJ1-4; D might be TRBD1 (5 bases). This CDR3 has 15 residues. CDR1 is SGHTA and CDR2 is FQGNSA in the germline V gene. Trimming took 5 bases from V and 4 from J, leaving 14 bases between them. In DNA form, the CDR3 reads TGTGCCAGCAGCCCGACCGGGGCCTATAATGAAAAACTGTTTTTT. It is translated as CASSPTGAYNEKLFF.

This clonotype was observed a handful of times. CDR3 sequence: CVSNGGRTDTQYF. The DNA of the CDR3 is TGTGTTAGCAACGGGGGACGCACAGATACGCAGTATTTT. The rearrangement uses TRBV2 and TRBJ2-3; D is possibly TRBD2 (6 bases). The germline V gene has CDR1 SNHLY and CDR2 FYNNEI. CDR3 length: 13 amino acids.